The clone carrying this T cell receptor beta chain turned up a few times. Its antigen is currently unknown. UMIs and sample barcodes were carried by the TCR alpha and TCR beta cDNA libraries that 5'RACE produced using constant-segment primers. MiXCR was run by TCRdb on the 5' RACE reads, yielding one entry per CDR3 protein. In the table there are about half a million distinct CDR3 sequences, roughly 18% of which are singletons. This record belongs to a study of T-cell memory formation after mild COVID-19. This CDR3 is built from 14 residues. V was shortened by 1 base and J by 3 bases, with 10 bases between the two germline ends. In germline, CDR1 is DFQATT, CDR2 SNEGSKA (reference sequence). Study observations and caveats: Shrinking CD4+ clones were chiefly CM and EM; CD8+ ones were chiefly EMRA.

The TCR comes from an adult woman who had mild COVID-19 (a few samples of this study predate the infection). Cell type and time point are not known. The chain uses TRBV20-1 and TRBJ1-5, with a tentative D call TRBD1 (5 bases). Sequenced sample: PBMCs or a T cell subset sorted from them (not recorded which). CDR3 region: CSARAGTPNQPQHF. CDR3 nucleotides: TGCAGTGCTAGAGCCGGGACCCCCAATCAGCCCCAGCATTTT.